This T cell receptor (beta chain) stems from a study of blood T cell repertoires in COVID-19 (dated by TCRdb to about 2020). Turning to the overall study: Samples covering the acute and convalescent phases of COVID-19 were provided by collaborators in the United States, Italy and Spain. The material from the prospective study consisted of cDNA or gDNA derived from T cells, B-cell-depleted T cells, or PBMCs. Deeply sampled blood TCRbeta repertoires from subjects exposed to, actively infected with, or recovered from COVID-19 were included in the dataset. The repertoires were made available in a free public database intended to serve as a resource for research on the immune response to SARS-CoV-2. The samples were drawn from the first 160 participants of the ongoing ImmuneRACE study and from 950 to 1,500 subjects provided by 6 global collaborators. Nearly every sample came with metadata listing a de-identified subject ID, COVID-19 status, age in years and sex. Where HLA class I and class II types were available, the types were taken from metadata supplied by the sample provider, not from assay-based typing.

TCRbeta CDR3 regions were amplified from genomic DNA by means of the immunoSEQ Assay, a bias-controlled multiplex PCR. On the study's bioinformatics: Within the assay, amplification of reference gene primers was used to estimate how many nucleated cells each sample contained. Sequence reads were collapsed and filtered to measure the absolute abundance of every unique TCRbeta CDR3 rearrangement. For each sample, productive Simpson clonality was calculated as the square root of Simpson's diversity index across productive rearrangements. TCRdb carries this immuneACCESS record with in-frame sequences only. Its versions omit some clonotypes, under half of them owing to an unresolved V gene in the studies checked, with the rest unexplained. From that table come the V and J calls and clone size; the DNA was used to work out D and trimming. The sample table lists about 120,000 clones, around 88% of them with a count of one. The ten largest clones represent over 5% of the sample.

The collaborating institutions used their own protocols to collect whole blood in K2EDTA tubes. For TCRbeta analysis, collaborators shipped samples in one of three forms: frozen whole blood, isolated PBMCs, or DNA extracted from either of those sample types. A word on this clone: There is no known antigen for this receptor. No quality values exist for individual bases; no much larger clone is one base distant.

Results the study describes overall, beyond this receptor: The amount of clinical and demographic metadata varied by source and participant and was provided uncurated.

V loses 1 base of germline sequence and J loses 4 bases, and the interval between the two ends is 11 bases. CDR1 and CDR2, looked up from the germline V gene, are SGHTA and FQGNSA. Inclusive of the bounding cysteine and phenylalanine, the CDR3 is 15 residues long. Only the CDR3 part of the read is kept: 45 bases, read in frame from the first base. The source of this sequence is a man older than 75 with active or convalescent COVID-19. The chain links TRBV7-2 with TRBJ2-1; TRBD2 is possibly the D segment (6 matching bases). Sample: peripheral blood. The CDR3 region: CASSLGVSGYNEQFF. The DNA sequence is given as TGTGCCAGCAGCTTAGGTGTTAGCGGTTACAATGAGCAGTTCTTC. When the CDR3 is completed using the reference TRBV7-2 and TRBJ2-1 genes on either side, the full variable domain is GAGVSQSPSNKVTEKGKDVELRCDPISGHTALYWYRQSLGQGLEFLIYFQGNSAPDKSGLPSDRFSAERTGGSVSTLTIQRTQQEDSAVYLCASSLGVSGYNEQFFGPGTRLTVL.